Listed below are T cell receptor beta chains from one sample, sequenced in a study of blood T cell repertoires in COVID-19. Assay: immunoSEQ multiplex PCR; the TCRdb copy retains only in-frame clones and omits some. The data hold 350,000 or so clones, with around 90% observed a single time. Sequencing used PBMCs or T cells enriched from blood (not recorded which). The receptors originated from a woman aged 30 to 39 who had recovered from COVID-19. The CDR3 runs from the conserved cysteine through the conserved F or W. D genes are given only for firm matches. Clone size is shown for a subset of rows, as once, few, many or a class of expanded clone.

TRBV4-1	TRBD2	.	TRBJ2-1	TGCGCCAGCAGCCAAGGGGCTAGCGGCACACATGAGCAGTTCTTC	CASSQGASGTHEQFF
TRBV19	.	.	TRBJ1-1	TGTGCCAGTAGTATAGATTTGGGGCCCACTGAAGCTTTCTTT	CASSIDLGPTEAFF
TRBV28	.	.	TRBJ1-1	TGTGCCAGCAGCTTGGGCTCGGTCCCCGAAGCTTTCTTT	CASSLGSVPEAFF
TRBV4-2	.	.	TRBJ1-1	TGTGCCAGCAGCCAAGATGTGGGGCGGTACACTGAAGCTTTCTTT	CASSQDVGRYTEAFF
TRBV5-1	TRBD2	.	TRBJ2-3	TGCGCCAGCACGGCGGGAGGGAGCACAGATACGCAGTATTTT	CASTAGGSTDTQYF
TRBV15	.	.	TRBJ2-1	TGTGCCACCAGCAGAGATTGGGGCGGGAAGAACAATGAGCAGTTCTTC	CATSRDWGGKNNEQFF
TRBV4-1	TRBD1	.	TRBJ1-2	TGCGCCAGCAGCCCCGGACAGGGCGCTATGGATGGCTACACCTTC	CASSPGQGAMDGYTF
TRBV5-4	TRBD1	.	TRBJ1-2	TGTGCCAGCAGCGGGGCCACGGGACAGAACTATGGCTACACCTTC	CASSGATGQNYGYTF
TRBV3-1/TRBV3-2	.	.	TRBJ2-2	TGTGCCAGCAGCCAGGCGGGATTCCCGTCCGGGGAGCTGTTTTTT	CASSQAGFPSGELFF
TRBV21-1	.	.	TRBJ1-4	TGTGCCAGCAGCCAGGGAGGGAGGAATGAAAAACTGTTTTTT	CASSQGGRNEKLFF
TRBV6-5	.	once	TRBJ1-3	TGTGCCAGCAGTTACGGAGTCTCTGGAAACACCATATATTTT	CASSYGVSGNTIYF
TRBV12-3/TRBV12-4	.	.	TRBJ2-6	TGTGCCAGCACCCTCTCTGGGGCCAACGTCCTGACTTTC	CASTLSGANVLTF
TRBV15	TRBD1	.	TRBJ1-5	TGTGCCACCAGCAGAGACGGGACAGGTAATCAGCCCCAGCATTTT	CATSRDGTGNQPQHF
TRBV10-3	TRBD2	.	TRBJ2-3	TGTGCCATCAGTGAGCCCCAGGGCGGGGGGAGCACAGATACGCAGTATTTT	CAISEPQGGGSTDTQYF
TRBV6-5	TRBD1	.	TRBJ2-5	TGTGCCAGCAGTAGCGACAGGGTGGAGACCCAGTACTTC	CASSSDRVETQYF
TRBV7-9	.	.	TRBJ2-2	TGTGCCAGCGCCGGGGACACCGGGGAGCTGTTTTTT	CASAGDTGELFF
TRBV18	.	.	TRBJ2-5	TGTGCCAGCTCACCAATACAAGAGACCCAGTACTTC	CASSPIQETQYF
TRBV4-2	TRBD2	.	TRBJ2-7	TGTGCCAGCAGCCAGGGGACTAGCGGTTACGAGCAGTACTTC	CASSQGTSGYEQYF
TRBV2	.	.	TRBJ2-1	TGTGCCAGCAGGGTAATGGACAGCTCCTACAATGAGCAGTTCTTC	CASRVMDSSYNEQFF
TRBV7-2	TRBD2	.	TRBJ2-1	TGTGCCAGCAGCGCAGCGGCCGCTAGCGGGAGCTATGAGCAGTTCTTC	CASSAAAASGSYEQFF
TRBV10-3	TRBD2	.	TRBJ2-1	TGTGCCATCAGTGTCGCGGGAGGGGATGAGCAGTTCTTC	CAISVAGGDEQFF
TRBV28	TRBD1	.	TRBJ1-2	TGTGCCAGCAGTTACCGGACAGGGGGTTACTATGGCTACACCTTC	CASSYRTGGYYGYTF
TRBV2	TRBD2	.	TRBJ2-1	TGTGCCAGCCTAGCGGGAGGGCCGTATGATGAGCAGTTCTTC	CASLAGGPYDEQFF
TRBV27	TRBD2	.	TRBJ2-7	TGTGCCAGCAGTTTTAGCGGGAGTTTCTACGAGCAGTACTTC	CASSFSGSFYEQYF
TRBV28	TRBD2	.	TRBJ2-1	TGTGCCAGCAGTCCCGATCCTAGCGGGGGTTACAATGAGCAGTTCTTC	CASSPDPSGGYNEQFF
TRBV14	.	.	TRBJ1-1	TGTGCCAGCAGCCAAGAAGAATGGCCGGGCACTGAAGCTTTCTTT	CASSQEEWPGTEAFF
TRBV6-1	.	once	TRBJ2-7	TGTGCCAGCAGTGAAGCGGGACACCCGAGGGTGGGCGAGCAGTACTTC	CASSEAGHPRVGEQYF
TRBV19	TRBD2	.	TRBJ2-1	TGTGCCAGTAGTATCGCGGGGGGCTCCTACAATGAGCAGTTCTTC	CASSIAGGSYNEQFF
TRBV27	.	.	TRBJ1-5	TGTGCCAGCAGCCTACAGGCCTCCTGGGGCAATCAGCCCCAGCATTTT	CASSLQASWGNQPQHF